The sample holds a few counts of the clone carrying this T cell receptor beta chain. Its antigen is not identified. MiXCR was run by TCRdb on the reads, yielding one entry per CDR3 protein. Altogether around 530,000 distinct CDR3 sequences are present, more than 15% being singletons, with the ten largest covering 20% to 30%. Germline V lookup: CDR1 LNHDA, CDR2 SQIVND (reference sequence). V dropped 5 bases and J dropped 1; count of bases not matched to a gene: 6. The CDR3 contains 15 residues. The data were taken from a study of T cell repertoires in cytomegalovirus infection. Study summary: A matching HLA type, together with CMV infection, was signaled by public TCR beta signatures. Whole-study results and caveats: CMV-specific TCR beta clonotypes restricted by HLA-C were the ones dominating the ex vivo response.

This receptor was obtained from a human donor in good health (CMV status not recorded). Some clones in this sample may be carry-over from other donors' samples. The sample was CD8+ T cells from PBMCs. This chain connects TRBV19 to TRBJ2-7; 9 nucleotides align to TRBD1. CDR3 residues: CASSSGQGNSYEQYF. The CDR3 coding sequence is TGTGCCAGTAGTTCGGGACAGGGTAATTCCTACGAGCAGTACTTC. Variable domain in full (rest from reference TRBV19 and TRBJ2-7): DGGITQSPKYLFRKEGQNVTLSCEQNLNHDAMYWYRQDPGQGLRLIYYSQIVNDFQKGDIAEGYSVSREKKESFPLTVTSAQKNPTAFYLCASSSGQGNSYEQYFGPGTRLTVT.